The clone carrying this T cell receptor beta chain was counted a few times. The germline gives CDR1 SGHAT, CDR2 FQNNGV. The CDR3 has 15 amino acids. V shed 2 bases and J 3 bases; nucleotides not matched to a gene: 6. The source of the sample is a study of blood T cell repertoires in COVID-19. Clones were sequenced by immunoSEQ multiplex PCR, and TCRdb holds only the in-frame ones, with some missing. In the table there are about 140,000 clones, about 90% of which are singletons. V and J are TRBV11-2 and TRBJ1-2; 7 bases agree with TRBD1. What was sequenced was peripheral blood. The sequence came from a man between 60 and 70 years old with active or convalescent COVID-19. Written as DNA, the CDR3 is TGTGCCAGCAGCTTATTACCCGGGACAGACTATGGCTACACCTTC. Translation: CASSLLPGTDYGYTF.